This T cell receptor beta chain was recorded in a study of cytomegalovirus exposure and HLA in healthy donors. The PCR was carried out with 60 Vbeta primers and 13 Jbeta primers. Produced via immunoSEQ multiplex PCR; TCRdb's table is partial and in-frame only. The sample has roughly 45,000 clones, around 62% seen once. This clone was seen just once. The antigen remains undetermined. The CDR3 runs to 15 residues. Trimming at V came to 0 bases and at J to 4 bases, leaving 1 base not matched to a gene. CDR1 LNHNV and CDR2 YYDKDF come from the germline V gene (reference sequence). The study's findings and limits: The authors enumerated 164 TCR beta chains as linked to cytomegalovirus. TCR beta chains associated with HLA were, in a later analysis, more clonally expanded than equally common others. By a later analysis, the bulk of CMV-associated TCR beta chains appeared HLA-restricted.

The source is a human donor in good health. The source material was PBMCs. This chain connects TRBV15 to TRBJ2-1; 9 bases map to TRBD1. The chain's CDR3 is CATSREGQGYNEQFF. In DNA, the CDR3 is TGTGCCACCAGCAGAGAAGGACAGGGGTACAATGAGCAGTTCTTC.